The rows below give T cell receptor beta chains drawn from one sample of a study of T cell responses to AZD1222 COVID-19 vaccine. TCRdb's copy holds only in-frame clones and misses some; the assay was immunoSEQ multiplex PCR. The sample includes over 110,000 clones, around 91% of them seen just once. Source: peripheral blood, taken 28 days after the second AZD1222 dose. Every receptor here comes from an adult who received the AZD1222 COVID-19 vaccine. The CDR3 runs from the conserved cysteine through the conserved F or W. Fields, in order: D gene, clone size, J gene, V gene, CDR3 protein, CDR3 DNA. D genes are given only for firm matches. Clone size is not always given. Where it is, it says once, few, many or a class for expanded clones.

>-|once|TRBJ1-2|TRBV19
CASRASLGRGSNGYTF
TGTGCCAGTAGAGCCAGTCTTGGACGCGGGTCTAACGGCTACACCTTC
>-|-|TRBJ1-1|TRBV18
CASSPGEGLRGTEAFF
TGTGCCAGCTCACCGGGGGAGGGATTAAGAGGGACTGAAGCTTTCTTT
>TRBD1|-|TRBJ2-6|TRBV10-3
CAISEGGQGVSGANVLTF
TGTGCCATCAGTGAGGGGGGACAGGGGGTCTCTGGGGCCAACGTCCTGACTTTC
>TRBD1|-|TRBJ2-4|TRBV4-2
CASSQDRAAKNIQYF
TGTGCCAGCAGCCAGGACAGGGCGGCCAAAAACATTCAGTACTTC
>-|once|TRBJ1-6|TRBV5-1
CASSPKEGGNSPLHF
TGCGCCAGCAGCCCGAAGGAAGGGGGGAATTCACCCCTCCACTTT
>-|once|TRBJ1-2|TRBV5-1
CASSPGVGGGGYTF
TGCGCCAGCAGCCCGGGAGTGGGGGGCGGTGGCTACACCTTC
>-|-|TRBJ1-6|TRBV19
CASSIAEINSPLHF
TGTGCCAGTAGTATCGCGGAAATTAATTCACCCCTCCACTTT
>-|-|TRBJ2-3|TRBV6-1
CASSETGGGTDTQYF
TGTGCCAGCAGTGAAACTGGCGGGGGCACAGATACGCAGTATTTT
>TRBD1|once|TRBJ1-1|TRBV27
CASSWPGQGISEAFF
TGTGCCAGCAGTTGGCCGGGACAGGGTATATCCGAAGCTTTCTTT
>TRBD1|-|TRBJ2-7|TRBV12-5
CASGFTVPGQKPYEQYF
TGTGCTAGTGGATTCACCGTCCCGGGACAGAAACCCTACGAGCAGTACTTC
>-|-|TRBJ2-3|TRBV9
CASTWGGGNTDTQYF
TGTGCCAGCACCTGGGGTGGGGGCAACACAGATACGCAGTATTTT
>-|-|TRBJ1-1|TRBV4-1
CASSQAHWNTEAFF
TGCGCCAGCAGCCAAGCCCATTGGAACACTGAAGCTTTCTTT
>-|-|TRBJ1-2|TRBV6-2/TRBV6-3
CASSIGRGGYTF
TGTGCCAGCAGCATCGGCAGGGGTGGCTACACCTTC
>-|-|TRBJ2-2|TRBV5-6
CASSQVQANTGELFF
TGTGCCAGCAGCCAAGTCCAGGCTAACACCGGGGAGCTGTTTTTT
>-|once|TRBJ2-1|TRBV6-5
CASRRTGTYNEQFF
TGTGCCAGCAGGCGTACAGGGACCTACAATGAGCAGTTCTTC
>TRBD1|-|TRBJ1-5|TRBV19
CASSMEGQGNQPQHF
TGTGCCAGTAGTATGGAGGGACAGGGGAATCAGCCCCAGCATTTT
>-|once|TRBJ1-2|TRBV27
CASSEAGIANYGYTF
TGTGCCAGCAGCGAAGCAGGGATAGCTAACTATGGCTACACCTTC